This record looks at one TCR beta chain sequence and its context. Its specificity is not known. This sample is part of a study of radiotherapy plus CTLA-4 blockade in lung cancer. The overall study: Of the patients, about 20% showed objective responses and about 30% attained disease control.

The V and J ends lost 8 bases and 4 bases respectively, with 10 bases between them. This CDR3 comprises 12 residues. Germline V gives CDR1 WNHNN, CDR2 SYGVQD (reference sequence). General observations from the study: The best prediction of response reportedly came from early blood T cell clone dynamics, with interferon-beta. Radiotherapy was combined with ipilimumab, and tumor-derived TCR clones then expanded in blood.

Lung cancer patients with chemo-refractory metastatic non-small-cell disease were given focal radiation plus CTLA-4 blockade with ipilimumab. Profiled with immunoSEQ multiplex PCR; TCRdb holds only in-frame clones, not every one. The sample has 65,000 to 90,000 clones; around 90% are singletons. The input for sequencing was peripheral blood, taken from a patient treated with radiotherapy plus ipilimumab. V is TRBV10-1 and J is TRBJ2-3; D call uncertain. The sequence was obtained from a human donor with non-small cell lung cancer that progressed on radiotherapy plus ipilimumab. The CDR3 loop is CASGRAPDTQYF. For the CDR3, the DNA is TGCGCCAGCGGAAGAGCCCCAGATACGCAGTATTTT.